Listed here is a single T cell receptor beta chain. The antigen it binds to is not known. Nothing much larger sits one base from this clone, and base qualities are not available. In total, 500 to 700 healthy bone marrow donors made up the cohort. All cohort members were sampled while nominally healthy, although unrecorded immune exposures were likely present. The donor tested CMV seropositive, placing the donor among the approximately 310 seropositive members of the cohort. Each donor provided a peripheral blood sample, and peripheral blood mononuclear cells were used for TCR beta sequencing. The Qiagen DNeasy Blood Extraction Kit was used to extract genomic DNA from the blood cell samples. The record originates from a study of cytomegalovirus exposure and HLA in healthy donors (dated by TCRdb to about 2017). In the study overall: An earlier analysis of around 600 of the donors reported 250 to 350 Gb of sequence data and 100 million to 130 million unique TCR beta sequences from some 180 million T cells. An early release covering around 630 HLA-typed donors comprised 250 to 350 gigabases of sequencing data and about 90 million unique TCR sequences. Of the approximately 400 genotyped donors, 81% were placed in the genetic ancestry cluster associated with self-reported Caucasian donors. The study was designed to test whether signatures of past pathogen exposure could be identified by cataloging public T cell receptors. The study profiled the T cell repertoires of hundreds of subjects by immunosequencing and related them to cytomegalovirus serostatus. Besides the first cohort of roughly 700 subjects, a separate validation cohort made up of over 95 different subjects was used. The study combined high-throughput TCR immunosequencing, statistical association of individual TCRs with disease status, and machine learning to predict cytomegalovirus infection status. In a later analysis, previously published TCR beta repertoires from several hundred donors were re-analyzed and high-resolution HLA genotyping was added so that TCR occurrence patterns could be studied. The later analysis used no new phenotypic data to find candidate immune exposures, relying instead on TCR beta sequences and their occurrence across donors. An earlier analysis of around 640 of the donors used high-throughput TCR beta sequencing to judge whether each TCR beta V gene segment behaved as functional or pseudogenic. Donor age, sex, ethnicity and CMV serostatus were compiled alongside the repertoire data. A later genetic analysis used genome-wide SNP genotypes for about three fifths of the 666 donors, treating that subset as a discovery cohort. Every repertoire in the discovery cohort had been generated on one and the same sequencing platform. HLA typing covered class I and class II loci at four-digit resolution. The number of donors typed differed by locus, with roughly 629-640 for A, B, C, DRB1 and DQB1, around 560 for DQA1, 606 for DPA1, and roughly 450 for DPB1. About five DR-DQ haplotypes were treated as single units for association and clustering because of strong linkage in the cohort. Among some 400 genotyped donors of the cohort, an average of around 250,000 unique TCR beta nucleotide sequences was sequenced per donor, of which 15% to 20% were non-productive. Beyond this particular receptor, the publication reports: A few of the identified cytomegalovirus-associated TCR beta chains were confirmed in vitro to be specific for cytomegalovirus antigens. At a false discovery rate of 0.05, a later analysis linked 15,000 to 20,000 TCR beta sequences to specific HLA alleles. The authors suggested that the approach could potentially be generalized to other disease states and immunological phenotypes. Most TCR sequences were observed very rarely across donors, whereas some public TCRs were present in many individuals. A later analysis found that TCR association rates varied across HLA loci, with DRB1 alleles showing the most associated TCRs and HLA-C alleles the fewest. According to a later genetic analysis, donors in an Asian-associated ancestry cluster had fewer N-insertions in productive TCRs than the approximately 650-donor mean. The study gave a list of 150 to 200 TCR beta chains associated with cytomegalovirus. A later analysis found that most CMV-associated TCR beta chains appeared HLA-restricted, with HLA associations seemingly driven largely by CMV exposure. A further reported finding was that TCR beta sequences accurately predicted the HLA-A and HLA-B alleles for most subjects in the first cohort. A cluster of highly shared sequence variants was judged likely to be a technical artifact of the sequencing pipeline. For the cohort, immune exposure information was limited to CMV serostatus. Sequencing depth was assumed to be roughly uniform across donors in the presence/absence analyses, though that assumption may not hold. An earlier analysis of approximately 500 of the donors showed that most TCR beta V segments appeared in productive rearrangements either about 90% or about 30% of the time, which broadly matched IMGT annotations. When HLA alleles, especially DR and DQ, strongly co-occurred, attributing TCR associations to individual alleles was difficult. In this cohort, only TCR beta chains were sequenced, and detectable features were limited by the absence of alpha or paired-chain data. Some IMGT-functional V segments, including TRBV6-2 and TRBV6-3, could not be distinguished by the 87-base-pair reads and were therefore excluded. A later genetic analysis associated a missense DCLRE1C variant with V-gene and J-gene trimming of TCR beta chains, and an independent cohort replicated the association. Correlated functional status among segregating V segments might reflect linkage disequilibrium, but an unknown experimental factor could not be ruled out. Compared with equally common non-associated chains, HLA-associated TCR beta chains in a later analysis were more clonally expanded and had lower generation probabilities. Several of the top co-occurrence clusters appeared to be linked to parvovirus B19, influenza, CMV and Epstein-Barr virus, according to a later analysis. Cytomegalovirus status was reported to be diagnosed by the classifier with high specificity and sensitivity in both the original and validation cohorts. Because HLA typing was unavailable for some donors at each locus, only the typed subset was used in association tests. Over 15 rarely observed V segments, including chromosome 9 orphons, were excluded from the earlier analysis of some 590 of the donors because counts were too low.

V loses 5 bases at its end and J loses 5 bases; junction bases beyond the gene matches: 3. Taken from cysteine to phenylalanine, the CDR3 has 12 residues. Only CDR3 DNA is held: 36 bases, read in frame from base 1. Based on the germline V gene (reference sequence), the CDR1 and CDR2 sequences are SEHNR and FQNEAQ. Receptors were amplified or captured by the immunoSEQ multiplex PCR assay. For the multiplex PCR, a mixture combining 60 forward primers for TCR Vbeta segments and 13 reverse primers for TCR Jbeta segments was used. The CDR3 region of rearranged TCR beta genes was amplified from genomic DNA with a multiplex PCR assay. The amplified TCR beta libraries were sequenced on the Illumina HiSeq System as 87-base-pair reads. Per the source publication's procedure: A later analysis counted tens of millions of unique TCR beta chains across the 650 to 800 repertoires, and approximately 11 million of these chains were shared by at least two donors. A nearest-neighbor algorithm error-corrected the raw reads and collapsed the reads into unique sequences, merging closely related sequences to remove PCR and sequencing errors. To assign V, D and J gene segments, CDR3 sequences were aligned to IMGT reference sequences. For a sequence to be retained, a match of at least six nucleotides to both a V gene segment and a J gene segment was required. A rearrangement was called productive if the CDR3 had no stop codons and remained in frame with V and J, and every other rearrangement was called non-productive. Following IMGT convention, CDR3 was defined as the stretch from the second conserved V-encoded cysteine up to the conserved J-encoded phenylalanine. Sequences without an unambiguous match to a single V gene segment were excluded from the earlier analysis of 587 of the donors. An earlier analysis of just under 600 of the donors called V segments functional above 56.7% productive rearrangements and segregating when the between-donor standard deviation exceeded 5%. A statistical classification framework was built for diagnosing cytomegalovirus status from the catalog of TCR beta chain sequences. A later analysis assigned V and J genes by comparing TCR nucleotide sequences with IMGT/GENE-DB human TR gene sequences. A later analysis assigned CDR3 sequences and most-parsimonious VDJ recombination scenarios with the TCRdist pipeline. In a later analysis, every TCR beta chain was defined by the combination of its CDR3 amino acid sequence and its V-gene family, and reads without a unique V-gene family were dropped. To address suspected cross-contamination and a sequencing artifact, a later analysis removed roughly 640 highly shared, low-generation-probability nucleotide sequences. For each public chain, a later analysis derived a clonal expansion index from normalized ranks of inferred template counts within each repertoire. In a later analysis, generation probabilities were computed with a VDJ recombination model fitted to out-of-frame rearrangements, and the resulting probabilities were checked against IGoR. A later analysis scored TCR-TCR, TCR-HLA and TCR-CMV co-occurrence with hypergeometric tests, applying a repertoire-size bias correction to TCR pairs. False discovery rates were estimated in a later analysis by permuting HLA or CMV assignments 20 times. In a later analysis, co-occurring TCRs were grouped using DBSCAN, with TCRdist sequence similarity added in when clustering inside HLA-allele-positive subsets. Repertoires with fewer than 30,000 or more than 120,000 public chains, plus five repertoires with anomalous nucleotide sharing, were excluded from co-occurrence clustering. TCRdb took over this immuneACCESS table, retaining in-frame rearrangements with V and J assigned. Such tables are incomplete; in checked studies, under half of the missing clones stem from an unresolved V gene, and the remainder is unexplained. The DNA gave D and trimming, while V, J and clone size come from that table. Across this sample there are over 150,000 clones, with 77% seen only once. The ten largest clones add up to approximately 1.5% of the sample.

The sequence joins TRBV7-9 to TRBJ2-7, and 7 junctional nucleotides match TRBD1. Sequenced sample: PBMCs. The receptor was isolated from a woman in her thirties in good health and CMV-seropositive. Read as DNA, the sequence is TGTGCCAGCAGCCCTACAGGGGACGAGCAGTACTTC. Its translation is CASSPTGDEQYF.